Included here is one T cell receptor beta chain sequence, with context. Its antigen is unknown. CDR1 is SQVTM and CDR2 is ANQGSEA in the germline V gene. CDR3 size: 11 residues. V shed 5 bases and J shed 7 bases, with 9 bases lying between them. Generated by immunoSEQ multiplex PCR, the TCRdb table keeps only in-frame clones and is missing some. The top ten hold about 0.18% of the sample, which has about 120,000 clones, roughly nine tenths seen once. These data are taken from a study of graft-versus-host responses after intestinal transplantation. Study-level background: Recipients were all induced with anti-thymocyte globulin, then given tacrolimus and steroids for about three years.

The chain carries TRBV29-1 and TRBJ1-3, with D possibly TRBD1 on 5 matching bases. Sequencing was performed on unstimulated CD4+ T cells sorted from spleen or lymph node cells, taken before intestinal transplant. This sequence originates from a human donor who received an intestinal transplant. CDR3 sequence: CSVHSGNTIYF. The CDR3 bases are TGCAGCGTTCACTCAGGGAACACCATATATTTT.